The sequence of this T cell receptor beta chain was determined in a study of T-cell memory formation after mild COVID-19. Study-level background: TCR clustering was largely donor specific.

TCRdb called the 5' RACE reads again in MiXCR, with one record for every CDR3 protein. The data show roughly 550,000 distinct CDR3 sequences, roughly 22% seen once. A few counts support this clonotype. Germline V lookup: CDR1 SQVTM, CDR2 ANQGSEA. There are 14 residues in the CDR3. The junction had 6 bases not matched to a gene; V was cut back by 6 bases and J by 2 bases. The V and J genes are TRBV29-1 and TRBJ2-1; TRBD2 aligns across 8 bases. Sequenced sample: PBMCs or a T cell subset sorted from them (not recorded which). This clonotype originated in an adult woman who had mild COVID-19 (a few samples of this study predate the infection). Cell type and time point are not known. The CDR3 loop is CSVGGLATYNEQFF. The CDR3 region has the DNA TGCAGCGTCGGAGGACTAGCAACCTACAATGAGCAGTTCTTC.